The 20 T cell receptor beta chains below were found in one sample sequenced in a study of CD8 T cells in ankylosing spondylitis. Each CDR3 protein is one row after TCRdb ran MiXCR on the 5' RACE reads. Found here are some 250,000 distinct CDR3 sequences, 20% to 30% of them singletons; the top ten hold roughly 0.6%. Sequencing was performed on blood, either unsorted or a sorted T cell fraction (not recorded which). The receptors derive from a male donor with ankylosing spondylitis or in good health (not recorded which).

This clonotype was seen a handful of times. The CDR3 is CSAGRGGGNEQFF. The CDR3 DNA sequence: TGCAGTGCAGGGCGGGGGGGAGGAAATGAGCAGTTCTTC. The chain combines TRBV20-1 with TRBJ2-1; 9 nucleotides align to TRBD2. Germline V gives CDR1 DFQATT, CDR2 SNEGSKA (reference sequence). Trimming removed 6 bases from V and 7 bases from J; junction bases left unmatched: 7. The length of the CDR3 is 13 residues.

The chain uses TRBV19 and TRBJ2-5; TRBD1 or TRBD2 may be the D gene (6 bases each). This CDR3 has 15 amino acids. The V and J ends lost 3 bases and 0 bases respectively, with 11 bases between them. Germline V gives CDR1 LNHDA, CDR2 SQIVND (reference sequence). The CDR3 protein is CASSMVGGNQETQYF. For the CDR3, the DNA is TGTGCCAGTAGTATGGTGGGGGGCAACCAAGAGACCCAGTACTTC. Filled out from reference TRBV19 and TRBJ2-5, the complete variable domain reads DGGITQSPKYLFRKEGQNVTLSCEQNLNHDAMYWYRQDPGQGLRLIYYSQIVNDFQKGDIAEGYSVSREKKESFPLTVTSAQKNPTAFYLCASSMVGGNQETQYFGPGTRLLVL.

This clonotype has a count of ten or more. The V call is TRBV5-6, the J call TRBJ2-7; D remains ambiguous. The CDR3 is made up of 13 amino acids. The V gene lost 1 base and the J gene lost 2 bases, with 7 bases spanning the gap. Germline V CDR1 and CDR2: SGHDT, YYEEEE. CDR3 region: CASSLLRTYEQYF. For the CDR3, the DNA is TGTGCCAGCAGCTTGCTCAGGACCTACGAGCAGTACTTC.

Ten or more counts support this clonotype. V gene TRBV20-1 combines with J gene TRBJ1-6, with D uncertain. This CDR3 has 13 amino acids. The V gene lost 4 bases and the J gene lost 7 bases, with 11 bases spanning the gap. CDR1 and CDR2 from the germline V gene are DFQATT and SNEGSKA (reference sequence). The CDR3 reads CSANGISNSPLHF. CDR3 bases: TGCAGTGCTAACGGAATATCAAATTCACCCCTCCACTTT.

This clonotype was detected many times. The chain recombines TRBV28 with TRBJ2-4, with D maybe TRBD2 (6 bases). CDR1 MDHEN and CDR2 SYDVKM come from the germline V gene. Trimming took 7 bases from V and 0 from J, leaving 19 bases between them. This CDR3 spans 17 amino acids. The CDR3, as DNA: TGTGCCAGCACCACGGCCACCCGGGGACTAGCCAAAAACATTCAGTACTTC. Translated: CASTTATRGLAKNIQYF. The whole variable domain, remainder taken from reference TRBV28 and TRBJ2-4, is DVKVTQSSRYLVKRTGEKVFLECVQDMDHENMFWYRQDPGLGLRLIYFSYDVKMKEKGDIPEGYSVSREKKERFSLILESASTNQTSMYLCASTTATRGLAKNIQYFGAGTRLSVL.

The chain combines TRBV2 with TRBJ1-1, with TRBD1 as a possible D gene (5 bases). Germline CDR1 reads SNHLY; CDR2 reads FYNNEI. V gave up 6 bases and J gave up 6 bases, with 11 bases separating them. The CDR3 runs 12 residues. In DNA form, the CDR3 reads TGTGCCAGCAGCCAAGGGGAGGCTGAAGCTTTCTTT. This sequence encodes CASSQGEAEAFF.

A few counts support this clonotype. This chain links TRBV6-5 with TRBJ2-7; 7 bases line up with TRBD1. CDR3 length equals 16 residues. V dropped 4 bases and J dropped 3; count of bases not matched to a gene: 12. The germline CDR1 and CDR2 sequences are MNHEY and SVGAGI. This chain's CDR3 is CASSWGRRQGRYEQYF. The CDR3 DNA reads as TGTGCCAGCAGTTGGGGCCGTAGACAGGGACGCTACGAGCAGTACTTC.

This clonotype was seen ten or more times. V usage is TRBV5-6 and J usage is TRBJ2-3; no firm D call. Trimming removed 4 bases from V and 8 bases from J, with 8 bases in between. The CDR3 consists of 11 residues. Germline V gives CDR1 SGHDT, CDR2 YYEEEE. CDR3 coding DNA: TGTGCCAGCAGCGCCTCAGCTACGCAGTATTTT. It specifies CASSASATQYF.

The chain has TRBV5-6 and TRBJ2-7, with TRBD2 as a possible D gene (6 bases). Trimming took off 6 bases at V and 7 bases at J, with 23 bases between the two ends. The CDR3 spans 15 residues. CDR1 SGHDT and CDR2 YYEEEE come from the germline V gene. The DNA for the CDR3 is TGTGCCAGCACCTTCAGGACTGAGCGGGTGGTTGAGCAGTACTTC. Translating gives CASTFRTERVVEQYF. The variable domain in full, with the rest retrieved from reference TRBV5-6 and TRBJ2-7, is DAGVTQSPTHLIKTRGQQVTLRCSPKSGHDTVSWYQQALGQGPQFIFQYYEEEERQRGNFPDRFSGHQFPNYSSELNVNALLLGDSALYLCASTFRTERVVEQYFGPGTRLTVT.

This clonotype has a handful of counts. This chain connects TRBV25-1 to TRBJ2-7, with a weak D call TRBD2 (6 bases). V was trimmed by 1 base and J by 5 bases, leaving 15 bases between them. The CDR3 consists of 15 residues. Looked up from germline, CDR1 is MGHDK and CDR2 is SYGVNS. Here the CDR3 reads CASSELIGGFNEQYF. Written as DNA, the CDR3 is TGTGCCAGCAGTGAATTAATTGGAGGGTTCAACGAGCAGTACTTC.

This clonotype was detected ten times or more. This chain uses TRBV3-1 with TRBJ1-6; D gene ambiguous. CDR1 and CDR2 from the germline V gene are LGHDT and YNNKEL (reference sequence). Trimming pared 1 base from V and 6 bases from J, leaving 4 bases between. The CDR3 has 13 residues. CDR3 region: CASSQGLNSPLHF. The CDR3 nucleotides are TGTGCCAGCAGCCAAGGCCTTAATTCACCCCTCCACTTT.

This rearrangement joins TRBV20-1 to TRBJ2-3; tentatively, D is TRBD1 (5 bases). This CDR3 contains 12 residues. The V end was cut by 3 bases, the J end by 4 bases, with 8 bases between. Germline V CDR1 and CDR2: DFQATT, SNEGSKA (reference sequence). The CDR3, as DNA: TGCAGTGCTAGTGCAGGGCCAGATACGCAGTATTTT. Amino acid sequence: CSASAGPDTQYF.

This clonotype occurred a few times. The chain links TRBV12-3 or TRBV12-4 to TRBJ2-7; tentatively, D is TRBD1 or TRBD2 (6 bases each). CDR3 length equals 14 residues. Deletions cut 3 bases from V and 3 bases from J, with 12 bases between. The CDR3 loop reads CASSFLGGYYEQYF. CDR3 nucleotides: TGTGCCAGCAGTTTTCTGGGGGGCTACTACGAGCAGTACTTC.

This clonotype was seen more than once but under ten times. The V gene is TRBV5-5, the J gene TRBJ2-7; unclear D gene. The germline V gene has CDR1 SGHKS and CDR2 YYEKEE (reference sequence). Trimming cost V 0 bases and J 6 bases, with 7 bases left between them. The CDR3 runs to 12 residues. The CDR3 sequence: CASSLDSPEQYF. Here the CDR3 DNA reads TGTGCCAGCAGCTTGGACTCCCCCGAGCAGTACTTC.

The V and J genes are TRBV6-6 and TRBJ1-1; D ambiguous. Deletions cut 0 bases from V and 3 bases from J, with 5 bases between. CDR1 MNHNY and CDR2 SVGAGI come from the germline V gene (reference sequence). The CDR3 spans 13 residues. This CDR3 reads CASSYSQYTEAFF. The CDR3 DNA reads TGTGCCAGCAGTTACTCCCAATACACTGAAGCTTTCTTT.

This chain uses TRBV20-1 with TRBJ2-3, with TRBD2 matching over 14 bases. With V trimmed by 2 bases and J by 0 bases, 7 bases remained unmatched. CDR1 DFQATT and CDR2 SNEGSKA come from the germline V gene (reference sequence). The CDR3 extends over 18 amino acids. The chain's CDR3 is CSARNPGTSGGSTDTQYF. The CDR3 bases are TGCAGTGCTAGAAACCCCGGGACTAGCGGGGGTAGCACAGATACGCAGTATTTT.

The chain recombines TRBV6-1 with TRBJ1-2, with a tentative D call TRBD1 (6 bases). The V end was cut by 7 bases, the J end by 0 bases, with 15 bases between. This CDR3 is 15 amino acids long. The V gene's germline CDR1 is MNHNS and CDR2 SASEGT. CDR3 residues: CASKIWGAANYGYTF. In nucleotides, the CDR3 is TGTGCCAGCAAAATATGGGGGGCAGCTAACTATGGCTACACCTTC.

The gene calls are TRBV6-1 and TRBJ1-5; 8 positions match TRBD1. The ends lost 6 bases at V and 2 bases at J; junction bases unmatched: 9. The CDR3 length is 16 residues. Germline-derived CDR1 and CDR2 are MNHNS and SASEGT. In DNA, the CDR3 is TGTGCCAGCAGGATCCAGGGGGCTATGGGCAATCAGCCCCAGCATTTT. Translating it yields CASRIQGAMGNQPQHF.

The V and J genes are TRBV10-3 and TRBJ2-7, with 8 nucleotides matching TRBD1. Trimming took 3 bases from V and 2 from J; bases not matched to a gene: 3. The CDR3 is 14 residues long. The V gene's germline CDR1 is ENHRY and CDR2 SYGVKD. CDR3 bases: TGTGCCATCAGTGATGGCAGGGGGCCCTACGAGCAGTACTTC. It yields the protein CAISDGRGPYEQYF.

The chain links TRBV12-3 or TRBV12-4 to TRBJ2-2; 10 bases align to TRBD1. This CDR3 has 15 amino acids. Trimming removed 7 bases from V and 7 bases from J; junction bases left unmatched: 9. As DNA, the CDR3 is TGTGCCAGCACCAAGGGGACAGGGGAAGGCGGGGAGCTGTTTTTT. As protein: CASTKGTGEGGELFF.